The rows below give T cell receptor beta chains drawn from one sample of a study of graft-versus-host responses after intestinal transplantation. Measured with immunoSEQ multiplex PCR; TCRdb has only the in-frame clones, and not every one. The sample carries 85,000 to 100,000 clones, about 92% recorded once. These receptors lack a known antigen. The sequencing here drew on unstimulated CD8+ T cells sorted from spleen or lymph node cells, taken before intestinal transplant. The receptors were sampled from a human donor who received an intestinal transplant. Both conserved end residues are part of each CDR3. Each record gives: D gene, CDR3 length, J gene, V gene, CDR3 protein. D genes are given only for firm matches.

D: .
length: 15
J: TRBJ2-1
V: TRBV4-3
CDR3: CASSQDGGPDNEQFF

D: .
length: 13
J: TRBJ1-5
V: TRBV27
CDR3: CASSLFENQPQHF

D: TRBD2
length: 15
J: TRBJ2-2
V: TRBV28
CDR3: CASRETGGPTGELFF

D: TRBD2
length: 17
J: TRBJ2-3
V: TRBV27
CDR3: CASSSRTSGGTTDTQYF

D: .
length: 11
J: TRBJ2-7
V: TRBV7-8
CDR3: CASSFSYEQYF

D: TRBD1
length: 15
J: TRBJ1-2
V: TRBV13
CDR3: CASSEGAKTGYGYTF

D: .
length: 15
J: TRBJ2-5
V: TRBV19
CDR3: CASSSPTGQGETQYF

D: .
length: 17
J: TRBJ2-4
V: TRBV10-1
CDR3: CASSDGSEGQEGNIQYF

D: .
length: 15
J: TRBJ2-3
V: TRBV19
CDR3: CASSLASIGTDTQYF

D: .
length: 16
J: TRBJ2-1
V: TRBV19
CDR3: CASSIFRGSSYNEQFF

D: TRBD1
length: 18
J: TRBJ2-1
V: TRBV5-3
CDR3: CARSRQGTGEISYNEQFF

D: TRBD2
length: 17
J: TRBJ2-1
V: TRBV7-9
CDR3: CASSGRTSGGVYNEQFF

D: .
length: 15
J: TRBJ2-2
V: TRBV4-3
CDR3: CASSEDWVVTGELFF

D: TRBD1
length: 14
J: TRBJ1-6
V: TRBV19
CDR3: CASSMTGESSPLHF

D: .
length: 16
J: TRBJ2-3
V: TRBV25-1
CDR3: CASSENPRGGTDTQYF

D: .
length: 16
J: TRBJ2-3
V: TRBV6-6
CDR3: CASRAPRGDDTDTQYF

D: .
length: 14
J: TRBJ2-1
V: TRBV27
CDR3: CASSFARADSEQFF

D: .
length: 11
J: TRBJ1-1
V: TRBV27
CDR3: CASSSSRGDFF

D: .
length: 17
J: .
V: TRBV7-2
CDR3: CASSLGLGAGRGYEQYF

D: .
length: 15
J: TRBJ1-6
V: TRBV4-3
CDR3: CASSQDGAADSPLHF

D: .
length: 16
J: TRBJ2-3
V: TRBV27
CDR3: CASSHLGGANTDTQYF

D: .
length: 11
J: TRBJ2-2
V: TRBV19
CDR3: CASSLTGELFF

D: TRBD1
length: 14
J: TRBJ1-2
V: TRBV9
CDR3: CASGISGGDYGYTF

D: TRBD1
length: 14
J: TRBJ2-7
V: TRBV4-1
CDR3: CASSSRTGAYEQYF

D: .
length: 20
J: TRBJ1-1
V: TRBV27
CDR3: CASSLNRFDRESILNTEAFF

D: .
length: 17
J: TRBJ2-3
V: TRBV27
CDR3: CASSSQGLQKRTDTQYF

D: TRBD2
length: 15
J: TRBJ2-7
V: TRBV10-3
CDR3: CAISQSSGDSYEQYF

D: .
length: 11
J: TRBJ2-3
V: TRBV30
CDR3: CARVAFGTQYF

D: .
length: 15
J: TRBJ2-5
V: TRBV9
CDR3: CASSVGDRPEGTQYF

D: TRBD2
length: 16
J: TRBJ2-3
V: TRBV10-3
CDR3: CAISESGSGATDTQYF

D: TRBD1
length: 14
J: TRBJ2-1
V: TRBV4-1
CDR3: CASSQWTGADEQFF

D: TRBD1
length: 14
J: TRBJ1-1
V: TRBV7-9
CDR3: CASSFLDREYEAFF

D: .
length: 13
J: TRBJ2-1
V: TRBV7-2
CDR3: CASSLRRYNEQFF

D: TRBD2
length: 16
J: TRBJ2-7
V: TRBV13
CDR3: CASSEALAGGPHEQYF

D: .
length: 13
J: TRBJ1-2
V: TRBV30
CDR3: CAWSVEGVYGYTF

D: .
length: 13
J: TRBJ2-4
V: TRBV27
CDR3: CASGLQGSDIQYF

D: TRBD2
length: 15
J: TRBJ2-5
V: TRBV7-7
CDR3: CASSRGERGQETQYF

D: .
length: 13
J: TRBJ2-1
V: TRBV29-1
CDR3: CSVRVSSYNEQFF

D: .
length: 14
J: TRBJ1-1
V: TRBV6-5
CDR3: CASRDSPMNTEAFF

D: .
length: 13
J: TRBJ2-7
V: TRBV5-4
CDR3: CASSKGLGDEQYF

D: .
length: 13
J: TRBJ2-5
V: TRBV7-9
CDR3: CASSLLLRETQYF

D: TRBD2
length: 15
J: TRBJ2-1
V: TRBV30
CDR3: CAWSVLAGTYNEQFF

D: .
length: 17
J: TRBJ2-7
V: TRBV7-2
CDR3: CASSTISTSIDSYEQYF

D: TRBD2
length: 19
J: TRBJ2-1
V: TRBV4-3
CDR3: CASSQGVTSGGAYVNEQFF

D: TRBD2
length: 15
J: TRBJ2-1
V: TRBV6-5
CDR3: CASSYSGLARNEQFF

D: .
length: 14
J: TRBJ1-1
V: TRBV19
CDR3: CASSVEHRNTEAFF

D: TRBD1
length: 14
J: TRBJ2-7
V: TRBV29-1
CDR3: CSVEVGTGGNEQYF